Reported below is one TCR beta chain. This clonotype is termed medium-sized (0.01 to 0.1%). What this receptor recognizes is not known. No much larger clone exists at a distance of one base, and base qualities are not known. Artificial thymic organoids were built by aggregating human HSPCs with MS5 murine stromal cells transduced with human DLL1, cultured at an air-liquid interface. FACS-purified CD34+CD3- hematopoietic stem and progenitor cells depleted of residual T cells were used to seed the organoids. The organoids were grown in serum-free RB27 medium, which consisted of RPMI 1640 supplemented with B27, FLT3L, IL-7 and ascorbic acid. Before RNA extraction, CD3+TCRalphabeta+CD8 single positive T cells from organoids and thymus were sorted by FACS. For each sample, total RNA was purified from about 40,000 to 200,000 sorted cells using the RNeasy Micro kit, and RNA quality was checked on an Agilent RNA 6000 Nano chip.

This specimen comes from a study of T cells generated in artificial thymic organoids (dated by TCRdb to about 2017). A note on the overall study: The study compared the TCR alpha and beta CDR3 repertoires of CD8 single positive T cells derived from in vitro artificial thymic organoids against those of naive CD8 T cells from thymus and peripheral blood. The repertoire sequencing data shown were described as representative of three independent experiments.

The CDR3 spans 17 residues, from the cysteine through the phenylalanine. Only the CDR3 region is kept as DNA, spanning 51 bases read in frame from base 1. The junction carries 22 bases between V and J, which are trimmed by 5 bases and 6 bases respectively. CDR1 and CDR2 (LGHNA, YNFKEQ) derive from the germline V gene. What the work shows at the level of the full study, not this receptor alone: Organoid-derived CD8 single positive T cells showed physiological TCR clonotype diversity comparable to thymic and blood naive CD8 T cells. No skewed Valpha or Vbeta usage appeared in organoid-derived T cells, arguing against dominance of unconventional lineages or clonal expansions.

TCRalpha and TCRbeta libraries were amplified in separate semi-nested PCR reactions using Advantage 2 and reverse primers located in the TRAC or TRBC constant regions. The amount of total RNA going into first-strand cDNA synthesis ranged between roughly 3.5 and 550 ng. The TCR cDNA libraries were generated by 5'-RACE using the SMARTer PCR cDNA Synthesis kit, with a poly-dT primer driving first-strand synthesis. The semi-nested reverse primers in the constant regions carried 5-nucleotide sample-specific barcodes, and the PCR products were cleaned up with the Zymo DNA Clean and Concentrator-5 kit. Up to ten barcoded samples were pooled, ligated to Illumina adaptors and sequenced as 2 x 150 bp paired-end reads on an Illumina MiSeq. Per the original workflow: Demultiplexed reads were aligned using BLAT against a custom library containing all human TRAV, TRAJ, TRBV, TRBD and TRBJ combinations from IMGT. The best BLAT hits were picked using pslCDnaFilter (-maxAligns=1, -ignoreIntrons), and custom Perl scripts were used to calculate clonotype frequencies. TCRdb reprocessed the public reads (quality trimming at Q25 with fastp, clone calling with MiXCR) and kept in-frame beta chains. Each record represents a unique CDR3 protein, reported with the most common genes and DNA among its rows. TCRdb, not the original authors, processed these V and J calls. The sample includes several thousand distinct CDR3 sequences, with around 25% observed a single time. The ten largest clones add up to 3% to 4% of the sample.

This clonotype was sampled from a human donor who gave cord blood stem cells for thymic organoid culture, a cardiac surgery patient who gave postnatal thymus, or a blood donor (not recorded which). The specimen sequenced was naive CD8+ T cells grown in artificial thymic organoids from cord blood stem and progenitor cells. The cell subset or site label of this sample denotes: CD3+TCRalphabeta+CD8SP T cells; for blood, CD45RO-CCR7+ naive CD8+ T cells. The rearrangement combines TRBV4-2 with TRBJ1-4; perhaps TRBD1 is the D gene, with 6 bases matching. The DNA sequence is given as TGTGCCAGCAGCATAAGTCCCGGGGGACACTTTCATGAAAAACTGTTTTTT. It specifies CASSISPGGHFHEKLFF.